Following are 22 T cell receptor beta chains from one sample sequenced in a study of Ad26.COV2.S vaccination and SARS-CoV-2 variants (TCRdb year 2021). This sample's time point label indicates: individuals recovered from natural SARS-CoV-2 infection. The receptor library was made with the immunoSEQ multiplex PCR assay. Imported from immuneACCESS, the table was reduced by TCRdb to in-frame sequences with V and J called. These copies leave out some clones; in studies compared against another copy, an unresolved V gene accounts for under half, and the cause of the remainder is not known. This sample holds about 180,000 clones; around nine tenths were observed only once. 5% to 7% of the sample rests with the top ten. Sequences were derived from peripheral blood, sampled after recovery from COVID-19. Receptors originate from a human donor who had recovered from COVID-19.

The chain links TRBV7-8 to TRBJ1-5; TRBD1 matches at 7 bases. The J segment lost 8 bases and the V segment lost 6 bases, leaving 10 bases of the junction unmatched. The CDR3 contains 14 residues. Germline CDR1 is SGHVS and CDR2 is FQNEAQ. The DNA for the CDR3 is TGTGCCAGCAGTAGAGGGGCAGGGGGGGAGCCCCAGCATTTT. Encoded protein: CASSRGAGGEPQHF.

A remark on this clone: This clone may be a read error of a much larger clone one base away. This sample also contains other DNA sequences that code for the same CDR3. The gene calls are TRBV7-9 and TRBJ2-7; no definite D call. The CDR3 sequence is 11 residues long. Germline values: CDR1 SEHNR, CDR2 FQNEAQ (reference sequence). Trimming took 2 bases from V and 3 from J, leaving 2 bases between them. As DNA, the CDR3 is TGTGCCAGCAGCTTAAACTACGAGCAGTACTTC. It encodes CASSLNYEQYF.

This sequence joins TRBV9 and TRBJ2-2; 9 bases fit TRBD2. Germline V CDR1 and CDR2: SGDLS, YYNGEE. The CDR3 is 16 residues long. V dropped 3 bases and J dropped 4; count of bases not matched to a gene: 7. In nucleotides, the CDR3 is TGTGCCAGCAGCGCTAGCGGGGCTGCCCTCACCGGGGAGCTGTTTTTT. Translated: CASSASGAALTGELFF.

The V and J genes are TRBV7-2 and TRBJ1-2, with a weak D call TRBD1 (6 bases). Germline-derived CDR1 and CDR2 are SGHTA and FQGNSA. V was clipped by 1 base and J by 4 bases, with 10 bases between them. The CDR3 extends over 14 amino acids. The CDR3 region is CASSLDRVGYGYTF. CDR3 nucleotide sequence: TGTGCCAGCAGCTTAGACAGGGTGGGCTATGGCTACACCTTC. Together with reference TRBV7-2 and TRBJ1-2, the CDR3 gives the full variable domain: GAGVSQSPSNKVTEKGKDVELRCDPISGHTALYWYRQSLGQGLEFLIYFQGNSAPDKSGLPSDRFSAERTGGSVSTLTIQRTQQEDSAVYLCASSLDRVGYGYTFGSGTRLTVV.

This rearrangement joins TRBV12-3 or TRBV12-4 to TRBJ2-5; no definite D call. The V end was cut by 6 bases, the J end by 5 bases, with 13 bases between. The CDR3 has 13 amino acids. In DNA, the CDR3 is TGTGCCAGCAGCGGGCTTTGGGGTGAGACCCAGTACTTC. Residues: CASSGLWGETQYF.

CDR3 amino acids: CASSQDLSQPQHF. The CDR3 DNA reads as TGTGCCAGCAGCCAAGATTTAAGTCAGCCCCAGCATTTT. The chain employs TRBV3-1 (or the pseudogene TRBV3-2) and TRBJ1-5; no clear D. The V end was cut by 0 bases, the J end by 6 bases, with 6 bases between. Germline V gene sequence: CDR1 LGHDT, CDR2 YNNKEL (reference sequence). This CDR3 is 13 amino acids long.

The V and J genes are TRBV13 and TRBJ2-3; 12 nucleotides match TRBD2. The J segment lost 1 base and the V segment lost 3 bases, leaving 8 bases of the junction unmatched. Germline V gene lookup returns CDR1 PRHDT and CDR2 FYEKMQ (reference sequence). This CDR3 has 18 amino acids. The CDR3 sequence: CASSFLAGGPLRTDTQYF. CDR3 coding DNA: TGTGCCAGCAGCTTCCTAGCGGGGGGGCCCTTACGCACAGATACGCAGTATTTT.

V is TRBV5-4 and J is TRBJ2-3; 10 bases map to TRBD2. J was trimmed by 2 bases and V by 3 bases; bases with no gene match: 12. The CDR3 is 18 amino acids. CDR1 and CDR2 (germline): SGHNT, YYREEE (reference sequence). CDR3 protein: CASSSPGAGGPYTDTQYF. The CDR3 DNA is TGTGCCAGCAGCTCCCCGGGAGCGGGAGGGCCCTACACAGATACGCAGTATTTT.

Written as DNA, the CDR3 is TGTGCCACCCCGAGGGGGAACACTGAAGCTTTCTTT. Protein sequence: CATPRGNTEAFF. The chain combines TRBV7-9 with TRBJ1-1; weak D call: TRBD1 (5 bases). Trimming pared 10 bases from V and 1 base from J, leaving 10 bases between. CDR3 length: 12 amino acids. Germline CDR1 reads SEHNR; CDR2 reads FQNEAQ (reference sequence).

The chain joins TRBV10-3 to TRBJ2-3; the match to TRBD1 covers 9 bases. After removal of 4 bases from V and 5 bases from J, the junction contained 7 bases not matched to a gene. Per the germline V gene, CDR1 is ENHRY and CDR2 is SYGVKD. The CDR3 spans 15 residues. The CDR3, as DNA: TGTGCCATCAGTGGGACAGGGGATGTAAAAGATACGCAGTATTTT. It yields the protein CAISGTGDVKDTQYF.

The chain links TRBV7-9 to TRBJ1-5; D is uncertain. The germline CDR1 and CDR2 sequences are SEHNR and FQNEAQ (reference sequence). Between the trimmed V and J ends, which lost 3 bases and 5 bases, there was a span of 8 bases. The CDR3 totals 13 residues. CDR3 loop: CASSFDGYQPQHF. Written as DNA, the CDR3 is TGTGCCAGCAGCTTTGACGGTTATCAGCCCCAGCATTTT.

V is TRBV6-5 and J is TRBJ2-7; D gene ambiguous. CDR1 MNHEY and CDR2 SVGAGI come from the germline V gene. The CDR3 contains 14 residues. Trimming took off 0 bases at V and 2 bases at J, with 8 bases between the two ends. CDR3 protein: CASSYSWGTYEQYF. Here the CDR3 DNA reads TGTGCCAGCAGTTACTCATGGGGTACCTACGAGCAGTACTTC.

The rearrangement joins TRBV3-1 (or the pseudogene TRBV3-2) to TRBJ2-2; D not certain. Trimming pared 4 bases from V and 2 bases from J, leaving 5 bases between. The CDR3 consists of 13 residues. In germline, CDR1 is LGHDT, CDR2 YNNKEL (reference sequence). As DNA, the CDR3 is TGTGCCAGCAGCCTTAGTAACACCGGGGAGCTGTTTTTT. It yields the protein CASSLSNTGELFF.

The V and J genes are TRBV4-1 and TRBJ1-2; the match to TRBD1 covers 9 bases. CDR1 and CDR2 from the germline V gene are MGHRA and YSYEKL. Losses at the gene ends were 1 base for V and 4 bases for J; bases not matched to a gene: 7. The CDR3 length is 16 residues. CDR3 DNA sequence: TGCGCCAGCAGCCAAGCCGGGACAGGGTTAAGCTATGGCTACACCTTC. Protein product: CASSQAGTGLSYGYTF.

V usage is TRBV5-6 and J usage is TRBJ1-6; D uncertain. CDR3 length: 13 amino acids. Germline values: CDR1 SGHDT, CDR2 YYEEEE. V was shortened by 4 bases and J by 7 bases, with 9 bases between the two germline ends. The chain's CDR3 is CASSRTKNSPLHF. As DNA, the CDR3 is TGTGCCAGCAGCCGGACGAAGAATTCACCCCTCCACTTT.

CDR3 bases: TGTGCCAGCAGCTCCCCCAGCGTGGGGATGAACACTGAAGCTTTCTTT. Translation: CASSSPSVGMNTEAFF. The chain uses TRBV7-3 and TRBJ1-1; D not certain. The V end lost 4 bases, the J end lost 0 bases, and 15 bases lay between the germline ends. The CDR3 covers 16 residues. The germline V gene has CDR1 SGHTA and CDR2 FQGTGA.

The chain uses TRBV2 and TRBJ2-1; TRBD1 agrees at 9 bases. J gave up 9 bases and V 6 bases, and 9 bases lay outside the gene matches. CDR1 is SNHLY and CDR2 is FYNNEI in the germline V gene. The CDR3 length is 14 residues. CDR3 coding DNA: TGTGCCAGCAGGGGGACAGGGAGTAGGGGTGAGCAGTTCTTC. Translation gives CASRGTGSRGEQFF.

This chain connects TRBV7-9 to TRBJ1-3; D call uncertain. The germline V gene has CDR1 SEHNR and CDR2 FQNEAQ (reference sequence). The length of the CDR3 is 15 residues. V was clipped by 4 bases and J by 3 bases, with 13 bases between them. The CDR3 region has the DNA TGTGCCAGCAGCTCTAGTGGCCGCCGTGGAAACACCATATATTTT. Translating gives CASSSSGRRGNTIYF.

The V gene is TRBV28, the J gene TRBJ2-1, with 10 nucleotides matching TRBD2. This CDR3 comprises 15 residues. J was trimmed by 13 bases and V by 3 bases; bases with no gene match: 12. Germline CDR1 MDHEN, CDR2 SYDVKM. CDR3 amino acids: CASSFGLAGALRQFF. CDR3 coding DNA: TGTGCCAGCAGTTTTGGGCTAGCGGGGGCCTTACGACAGTTCTTC.

In DNA, the CDR3 is TGTGCCAGCAGTACAGTCACCCGGGGCTACGAGCAGTACTTC. Its protein is CASSTVTRGYEQYF. V and J are TRBV28 and TRBJ2-7; weak D call: TRBD2 (5 bases). This CDR3 has 14 residues. V was shortened by 5 bases and J by 3 bases, with 14 bases between the two germline ends. CDR1 is MDHEN and CDR2 is SYDVKM in the germline V gene.

The CDR3 reads CASSPPPGGSLSYEQYF. The DNA of the CDR3 is TGTGCCAGCAGCCCTCCCCCGGGGGGCTCCCTCTCCTACGAGCAGTACTTC. The chain links TRBV7-2 to TRBJ2-7; TRBD2 is a possible D gene (7 bases). V shed 5 bases and J shed 0 bases, with 20 bases lying between them. This CDR3 contains 17 residues. Per the germline V gene, CDR1 is SGHTA and CDR2 is FQGNSA. The variable domain in full, completed from reference TRBV7-2 and TRBJ2-7, reads GAGVSQSPSNKVTEKGKDVELRCDPISGHTALYWYRQSLGQGLEFLIYFQGNSAPDKSGLPSDRFSAERTGGSVSTLTIQRTQQEDSAVYLCASSPPPGGSLSYEQYFGPGTRLTVT.

This clone was seen a few times. This rearrangement joins TRBV2 to TRBJ1-6, with 10 bases aligning to TRBD1. The CDR3 spans 14 residues. CDR1 SNHLY and CDR2 FYNNEI come from the germline V gene. With 8 bases clipped from V and 8 bases from J, the junction kept 6 bases outside the gene matches. Written as DNA, the CDR3 is TGTGCCAGCCGAAGGGACAGGGGTGATTCACCCCTCCACTTT. Translated, it gives CASRRDRGDSPLHF.